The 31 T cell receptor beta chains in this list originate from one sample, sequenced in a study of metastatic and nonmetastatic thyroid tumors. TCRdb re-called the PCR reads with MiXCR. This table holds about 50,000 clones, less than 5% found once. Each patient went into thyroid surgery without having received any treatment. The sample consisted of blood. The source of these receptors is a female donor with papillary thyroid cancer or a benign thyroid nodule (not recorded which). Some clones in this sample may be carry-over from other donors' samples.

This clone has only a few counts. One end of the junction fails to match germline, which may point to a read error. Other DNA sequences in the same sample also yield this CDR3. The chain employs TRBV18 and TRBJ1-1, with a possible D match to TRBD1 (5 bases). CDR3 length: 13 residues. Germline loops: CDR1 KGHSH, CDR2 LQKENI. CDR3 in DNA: TGTGCCAGCTCACCCCGACAGAACACTGAAGCTTTCTTC. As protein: CASSPRQNTEAFF.

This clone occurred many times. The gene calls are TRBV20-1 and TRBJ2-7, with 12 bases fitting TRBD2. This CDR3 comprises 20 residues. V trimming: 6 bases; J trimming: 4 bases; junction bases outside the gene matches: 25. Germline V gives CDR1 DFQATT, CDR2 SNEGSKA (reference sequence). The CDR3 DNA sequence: TGCAGTGCAAAGGCCCTAACCGGGACTAGCGGGCCCAAACTAAGATACGAGCAGTACTTC. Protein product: CSAKALTGTSGPKLRYEQYF.

The CDR3 nucleotides are TGTGCCAGCAGTCGGACTAGCGGGAGGAGCGAGCAGTACTTC. Protein: CASSRTSGRSEQYF. The rearrangement links TRBV12-3 or TRBV12-4 to TRBJ2-7, with 14 bases lining up with TRBD2. With 5 bases clipped from V and 6 bases from J, the junction kept 3 bases outside the gene matches. This CDR3 has 14 amino acids.

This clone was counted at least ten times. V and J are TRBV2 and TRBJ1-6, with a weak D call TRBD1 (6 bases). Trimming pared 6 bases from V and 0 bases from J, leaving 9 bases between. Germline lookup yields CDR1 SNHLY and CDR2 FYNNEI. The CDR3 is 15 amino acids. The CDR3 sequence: CASRADSSYNSPLHF. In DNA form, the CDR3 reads TGTGCCAGCAGGGCGGACAGCTCCTATAATTCACCCCTCCACTTT.

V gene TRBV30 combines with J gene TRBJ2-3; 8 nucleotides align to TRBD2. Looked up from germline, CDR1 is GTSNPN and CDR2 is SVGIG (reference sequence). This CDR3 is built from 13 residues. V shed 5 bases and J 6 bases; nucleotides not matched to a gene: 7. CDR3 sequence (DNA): TGTGCCTGGGAACTCGTAGCGGGGGATACGCAGTATTTT. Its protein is CAWELVAGDTQYF. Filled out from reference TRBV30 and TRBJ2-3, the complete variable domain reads SQTIHQWPATLVQPVGSPLSLECTVEGTSNPNLYWYRQAAGRGLQLLFYSVGIGQISSEVPQNLSASRPQDRQFILSSKKLLLSDSGFYLCAWELVAGDTQYFGPGTRLTVL.

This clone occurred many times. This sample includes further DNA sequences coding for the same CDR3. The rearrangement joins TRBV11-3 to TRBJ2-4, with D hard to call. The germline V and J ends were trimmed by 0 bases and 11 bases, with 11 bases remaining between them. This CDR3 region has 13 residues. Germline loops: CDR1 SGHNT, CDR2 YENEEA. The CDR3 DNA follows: TGTGCCAGCAGCTTAGATGTCTCCCCGGTTCAGTACTTC. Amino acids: CASSLDVSPVQYF.

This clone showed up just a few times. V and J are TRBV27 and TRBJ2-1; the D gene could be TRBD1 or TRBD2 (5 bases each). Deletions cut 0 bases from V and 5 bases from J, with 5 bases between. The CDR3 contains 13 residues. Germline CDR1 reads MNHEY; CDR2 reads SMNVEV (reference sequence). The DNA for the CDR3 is TGTGCCAGCAGTTTATCGGGGGACAATGAGCAGTTCTTC. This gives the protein CASSLSGDNEQFF.

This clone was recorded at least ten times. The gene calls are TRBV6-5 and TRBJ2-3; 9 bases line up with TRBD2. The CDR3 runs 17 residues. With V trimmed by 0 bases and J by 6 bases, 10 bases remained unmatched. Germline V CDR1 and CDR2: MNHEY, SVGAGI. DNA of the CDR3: TGTGCCAGCAGTTACTCGGATTTGGCGGGAGGGGGGGATACGCAGTATTTT. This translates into CASSYSDLAGGGDTQYF.

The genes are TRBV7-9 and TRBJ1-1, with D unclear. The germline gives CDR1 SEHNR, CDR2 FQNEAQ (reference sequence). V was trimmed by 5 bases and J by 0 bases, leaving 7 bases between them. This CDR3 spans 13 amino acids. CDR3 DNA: TGTGCCAGCAGCCGTACACTGAACACTGAAGCTTTCTTT. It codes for CASSRTLNTEAFF.

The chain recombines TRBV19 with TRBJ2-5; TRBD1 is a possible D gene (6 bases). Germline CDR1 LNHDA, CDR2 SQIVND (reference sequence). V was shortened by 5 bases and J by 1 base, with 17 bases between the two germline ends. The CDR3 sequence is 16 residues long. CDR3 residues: CASSPLRDTVQETQYF. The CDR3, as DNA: TGTGCCAGTAGTCCTTTACGGGACACTGTCCAAGAGACCCAGTACTTC.

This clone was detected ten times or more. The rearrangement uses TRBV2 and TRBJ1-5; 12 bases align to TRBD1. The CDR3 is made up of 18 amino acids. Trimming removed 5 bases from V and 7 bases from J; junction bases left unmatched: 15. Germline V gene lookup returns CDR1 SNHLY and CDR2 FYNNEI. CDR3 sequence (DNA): TGTGCCAGCAGTCGTCCCGGGACAGGGGGCGGCGGGGCCCAGCCCCAGCATTTT. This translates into CASSRPGTGGGGAQPQHF.

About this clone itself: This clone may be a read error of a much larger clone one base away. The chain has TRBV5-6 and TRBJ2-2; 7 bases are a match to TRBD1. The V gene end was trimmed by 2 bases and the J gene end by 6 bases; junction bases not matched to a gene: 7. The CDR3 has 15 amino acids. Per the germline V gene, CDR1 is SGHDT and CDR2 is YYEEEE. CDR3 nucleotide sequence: TGTGCCAGCAGCTTTGAAAGGGGGCCACCCGGGGAGCTGTTTTTT. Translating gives CASSFERGPPGELFF.

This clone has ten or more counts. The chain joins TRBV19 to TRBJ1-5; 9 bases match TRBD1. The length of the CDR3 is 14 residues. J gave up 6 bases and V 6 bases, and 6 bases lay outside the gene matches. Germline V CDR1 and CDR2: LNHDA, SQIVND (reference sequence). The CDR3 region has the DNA TGTGCCAGTAGGGACAGGGGTTTCGGTCAGCCCCAGCATTTT. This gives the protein CASRDRGFGQPQHF.

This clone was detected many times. The CDR3 protein is CASSLASSGNTIYF. In DNA, the CDR3 is TGTGCCAGCAGCTTAGCCAGCTCTGGAAACACCATATATTTT. The chain carries TRBV11-3 and TRBJ1-3; unclear D gene. The germline gives CDR1 SGHNT, CDR2 YENEEA. This CDR3 region has 14 residues. Trimming cost V 1 base and J 0 bases, with 4 bases left between them.

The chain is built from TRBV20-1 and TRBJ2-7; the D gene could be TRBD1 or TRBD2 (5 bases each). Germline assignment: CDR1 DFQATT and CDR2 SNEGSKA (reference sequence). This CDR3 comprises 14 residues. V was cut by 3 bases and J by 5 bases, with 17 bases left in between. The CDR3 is CSASASRGDNEQYF. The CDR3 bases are TGCAGTGCTAGCGCCTCGAGGGGTGACAACGAGCAGTACTTC.

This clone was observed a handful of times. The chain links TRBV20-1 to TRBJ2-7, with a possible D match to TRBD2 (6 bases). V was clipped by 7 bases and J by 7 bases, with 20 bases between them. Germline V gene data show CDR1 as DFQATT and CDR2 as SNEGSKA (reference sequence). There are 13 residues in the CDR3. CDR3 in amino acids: CSVRGIAVSEQYF. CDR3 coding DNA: TGCAGTGTCAGAGGAATAGCGGTCTCAGAGCAGTACTTC.

Written as DNA, the CDR3 is TGTGCCAGCAGCTTAGGAAGGGACTATCGGGAGTGGCTAGCCAAAAACATTCAGTACTTC. Translating it yields CASSLGRDYREWLAKNIQYF. The genes are TRBV7-2 and TRBJ2-4; 7 nucleotides agree with TRBD2. V lost 1 base, J lost 0 bases, and 15 bases stayed unmatched. CDR3 length: 20 amino acids. CDR1 and CDR2 (germline): SGHTA, FQGNSA.

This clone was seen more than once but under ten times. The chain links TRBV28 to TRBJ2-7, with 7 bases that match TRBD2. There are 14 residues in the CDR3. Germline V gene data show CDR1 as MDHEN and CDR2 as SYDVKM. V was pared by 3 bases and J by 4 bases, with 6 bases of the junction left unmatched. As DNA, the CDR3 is TGTGCCAGCAGTTTTAGGGCTAGCGGATACGAGCAGTACTTC. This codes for CASSFRASGYEQYF.

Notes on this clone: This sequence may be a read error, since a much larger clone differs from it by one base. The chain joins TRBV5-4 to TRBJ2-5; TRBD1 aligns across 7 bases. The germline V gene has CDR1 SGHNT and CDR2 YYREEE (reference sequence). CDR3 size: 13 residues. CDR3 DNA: TGTGCCAGCAGCTTAAGGACAGGAGAGACCCAGGACTTC. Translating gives CASSLRTGETQDF.

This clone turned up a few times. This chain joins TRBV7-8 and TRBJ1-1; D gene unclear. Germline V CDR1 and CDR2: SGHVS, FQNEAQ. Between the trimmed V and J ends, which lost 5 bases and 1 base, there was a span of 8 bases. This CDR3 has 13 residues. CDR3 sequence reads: CASSHKENTEAFF. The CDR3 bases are TGTGCCAGCAGCCATAAGGAGAACACTGAAGCTTTCTTT.

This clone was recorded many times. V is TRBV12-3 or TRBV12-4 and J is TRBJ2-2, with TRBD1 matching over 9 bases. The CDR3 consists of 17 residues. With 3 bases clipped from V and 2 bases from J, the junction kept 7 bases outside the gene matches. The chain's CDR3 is CASSFWTGAINTGELFF. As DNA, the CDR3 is TGTGCCAGCAGTTTCTGGACAGGGGCTATAAACACCGGGGAGCTGTTTTTT.

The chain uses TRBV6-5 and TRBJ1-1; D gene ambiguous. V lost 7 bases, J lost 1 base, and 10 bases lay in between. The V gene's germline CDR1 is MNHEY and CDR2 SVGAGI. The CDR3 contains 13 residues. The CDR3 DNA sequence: TGTGCCAGCAAGTTACAGACGAACACTGAAGCTTTCTTT. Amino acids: CASKLQTNTEAFF.

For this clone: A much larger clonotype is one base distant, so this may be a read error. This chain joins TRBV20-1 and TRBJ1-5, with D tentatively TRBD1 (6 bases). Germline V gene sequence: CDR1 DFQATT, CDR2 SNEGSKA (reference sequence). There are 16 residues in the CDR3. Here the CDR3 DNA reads TGCAGTGCTAGAGATCTTTCGGGGGGGCCGAGTCAGCCCCGGCATTTT. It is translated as CSARDLSGGPSQPRHF.

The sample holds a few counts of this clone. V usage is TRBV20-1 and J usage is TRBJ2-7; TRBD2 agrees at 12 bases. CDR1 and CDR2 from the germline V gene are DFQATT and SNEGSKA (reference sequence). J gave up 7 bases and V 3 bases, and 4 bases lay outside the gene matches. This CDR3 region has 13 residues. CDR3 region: CSARASGRGEQYF. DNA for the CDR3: TGCAGTGCTAGGGCTAGCGGGAGGGGTGAGCAGTACTTC.

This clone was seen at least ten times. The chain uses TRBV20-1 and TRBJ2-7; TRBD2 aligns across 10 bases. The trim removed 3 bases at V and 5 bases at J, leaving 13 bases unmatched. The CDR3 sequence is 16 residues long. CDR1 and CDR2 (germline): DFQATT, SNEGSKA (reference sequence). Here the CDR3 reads CSASGASGRGRNEQYF. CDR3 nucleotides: TGCAGTGCTAGTGGGGCTAGCGGGAGAGGTCGAAACGAGCAGTACTTC.

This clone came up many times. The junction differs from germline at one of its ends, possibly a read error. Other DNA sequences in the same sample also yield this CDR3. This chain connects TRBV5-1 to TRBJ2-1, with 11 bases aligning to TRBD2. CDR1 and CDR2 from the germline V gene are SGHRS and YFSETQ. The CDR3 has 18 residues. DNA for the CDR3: TGTGCCAGCAGCTGGAGGACAACTAGCGGGAGCTCCTACAATGAGCAGTTCTTC. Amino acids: CASSWRTTSGSSYNEQFF. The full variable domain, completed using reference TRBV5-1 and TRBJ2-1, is KAGVTQTPRYLIKTRGQQVTLSCSPISGHRSVSWYQQTPGQGLQFLFEYFSETQRNKGNFPGRFSGRQFSNSRSEMNVSTLELGDSALYLCASSWRTTSGSSYNEQFFGPGTRLTVL.

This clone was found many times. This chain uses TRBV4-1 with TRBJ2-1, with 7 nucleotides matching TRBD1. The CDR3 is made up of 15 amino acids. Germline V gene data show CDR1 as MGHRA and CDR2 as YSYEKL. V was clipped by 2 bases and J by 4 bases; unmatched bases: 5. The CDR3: CASSQLGTAYNEQFF. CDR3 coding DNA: TGCGCCAGCAGCCAACTCGGGACAGCATACAATGAGCAGTTCTTC.

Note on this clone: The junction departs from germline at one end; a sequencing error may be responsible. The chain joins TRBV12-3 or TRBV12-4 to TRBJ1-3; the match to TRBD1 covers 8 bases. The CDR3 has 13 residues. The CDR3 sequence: CAITQGAGNTIYF. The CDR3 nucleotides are TGTGCCATCACCCAGGGGGCTGGAAACACTATATATTTT.

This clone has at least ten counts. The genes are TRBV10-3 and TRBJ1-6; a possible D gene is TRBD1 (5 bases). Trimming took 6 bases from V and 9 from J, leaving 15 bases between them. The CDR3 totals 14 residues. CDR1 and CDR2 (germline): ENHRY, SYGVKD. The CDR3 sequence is CAIRPGRVGSPLHF. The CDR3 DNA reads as TGTGCCATCAGGCCGGGACGAGTTGGTTCACCCCTCCACTTT.

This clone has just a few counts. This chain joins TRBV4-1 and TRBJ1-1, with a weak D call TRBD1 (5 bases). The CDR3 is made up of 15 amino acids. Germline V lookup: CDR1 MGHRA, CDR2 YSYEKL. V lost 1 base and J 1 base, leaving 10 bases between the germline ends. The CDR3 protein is CASSQAAGQNTEAFF. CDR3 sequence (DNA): TGCGCCAGCAGCCAAGCGGCAGGGCAGAACACTGAAGCTTTCTTT.

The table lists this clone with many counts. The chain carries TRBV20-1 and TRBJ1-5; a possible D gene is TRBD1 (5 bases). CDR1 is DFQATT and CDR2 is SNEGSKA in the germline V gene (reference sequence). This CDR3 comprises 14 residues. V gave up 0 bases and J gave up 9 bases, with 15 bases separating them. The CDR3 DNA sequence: TGCAGTGCTAGAGATAGTCGAGGGGTTCTGCCCCAGCATTTT. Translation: CSARDSRGVLPQHF.